Following are 16 T cell receptor beta chains from one sample sequenced in a study of monozygotic twins with inflammatory bowel disease. Reanalyzing the 5' RACE reads, TCRdb keeps one entry per CDR3 protein, without DNA. Its table records about 93,000 distinct CDR3 sequences. Specimen: blood. The origin of the receptors is a human donor with ulcerative colitis or Crohn's disease, or a healthy co-twin of an affected twin (not recorded which).

V and J are TRBV5-1 and TRBJ1-1. The germline CDR1 and CDR2 sequences are SGHRS and YFSETQ. The CDR3 totals 14 residues. The CDR3 sequence: CASSLAKGDTEAFF.

The genes are TRBV18 and TRBJ2-7; absent DNA, TCRdb's TRBD1 call cannot be checked. This CDR3 comprises 13 residues. Per germline, CDR1 KGHSH and CDR2 LQKENI. This chain's CDR3 is CASSWTENGEQYF.

The chain couples TRBV29-1 to TRBJ2-7. Germline assignment: CDR1 SQVTM and CDR2 ANQGSEA. The CDR3 consists of 13 residues. The CDR3 here is CSVTSENSYEQYF.

The chain has TRBV20-1 and TRBJ1-2. The CDR3 runs to 13 residues. Germline V gives CDR1 DFQATT, CDR2 SNEGSKA (reference sequence). This CDR3 is CSARDATNYGYTF.

The chain employs TRBV7-2 and TRBJ2-7; with no DNA, the TCRdb D assignment of TRBD1 cannot be verified. The V gene's germline CDR1 is SGHTA and CDR2 FQGNSA. This CDR3 comprises 16 residues. This chain's CDR3 is CASSASWASLSYEQYF.

The rearrangement links TRBV9 to TRBJ1-2. CDR3 length: 14 amino acids. Germline assignment: CDR1 SGDLS and CDR2 YYNGEE. CDR3 loop: CASSVGSDRYGYTF.

The chain carries TRBV10-3 and TRBJ2-6. The CDR3 is 17 amino acids. The germline gives CDR1 ENHRY, CDR2 SYGVKD. CDR3 region: CAISEVFQGPGANVLTF.

The chain joins TRBV19 to TRBJ1-6; the TCRdb call, TRBD1, lacks DNA for checking. Germline CDR1 reads LNHDA; CDR2 reads SQIVND (reference sequence). CDR3 length: 14 residues. The CDR3 loop is CASTPGAGNSPLHF.

The V gene is TRBV20-1, the J gene TRBJ1-1. In germline, CDR1 is DFQATT, CDR2 SNEGSKA (reference sequence). This CDR3 has 14 residues. CDR3 loop: CSAGRANMNTEAFF.

The J gene is TRBJ2-5, the V gene TRBV12-3 or TRBV12-4; TCRdb lists TRBD1, though no DNA is available to test this call. CDR3 size: 13 residues. CDR3 in amino acids: CASNTGDRGTQYF.

V gene TRBV5-1 combines with J gene TRBJ2-3; lacking DNA, the TRBD2 call made by TCRdb goes unchecked. CDR1 is SGHRS and CDR2 is YFSETQ in the germline V gene. The CDR3 sequence is 15 residues long. CDR3 in amino acids: CASSFDSGATDTQYF.

The chain uses TRBV20-1 and TRBJ2-1; TCRdb designates TRBD1, a call that cannot be tested without DNA. Germline V gene lookup returns CDR1 DFQATT and CDR2 SNEGSKA (reference sequence). This CDR3 spans 14 amino acids. CDR3 amino acids: CSASSGTGLNEQFF.

This rearrangement joins TRBV7-2 to TRBJ1-2. The CDR3 is 13 amino acids. The V gene's germline CDR1 is SGHTA and CDR2 FQGNSA. The CDR3 reads CASSFGQANGYTF.

The chain uses TRBV5-6 and TRBJ1-1; without DNA, the TCRdb call of TRBD1 cannot be checked. The CDR3 consists of 14 residues. Germline CDR1 and CDR2: SGHDT and YYEEEE. This chain's CDR3 is CASTLRDRLLQAFF.

J is TRBJ1-1 and V is TRBV4-2; the D call from TCRdb, TRBD1, cannot be confirmed without DNA. Germline V gene data show CDR1 as LGHNA and CDR2 as YNFKEQ. The length of the CDR3 is 16 residues. The CDR3 protein is CASSQVSDRRNTEAFF.

The chain is built from TRBV28 and TRBJ2-2. Looked up from germline, CDR1 is MDHEN and CDR2 is SYDVKM. The CDR3 runs 16 residues. CDR3 sequence: CASSLRRRTNTGELFF.